Below are 21 T cell receptor beta chains sequenced from a single sample in a study of cytomegalovirus exposure and HLA in healthy donors (dated by TCRdb to about 2017). The library was generated by the immunoSEQ multiplex PCR assay. For the multiplex PCR, a mixture combining 60 forward primers for TCR Vbeta segments and 13 reverse primers for TCR Jbeta segments was used. Held by TCRdb, this immuneACCESS table contains in-frame sequences only and omits some clones. Under half of the omission traces to an unresolved V gene where checked; the cause of the rest is unknown. The sample table shows about 200,000 clones, and roughly 80% are seen once. The ten top clones hold 1.4% of the sample. The sample was PBMCs. Receptors were obtained from a girl between 10 and 17 years old in good health and CMV-seronegative.

This clone has a single count. The rearrangement links TRBV29-1 to TRBJ1-1; 7 nucleotides match TRBD1. In germline, CDR1 is SQVTM, CDR2 ANQGSEA. CDR3 length: 14 residues. Trimming removed 6 bases from V and 0 bases from J; junction bases left unmatched: 7. The CDR3 bases are TGCAGCGTAGAAACAGGGGAGGTGAACACTGAAGCTTTCTTT. Its translation: CSVETGEVNTEAFF.

The J gene is TRBJ2-4, the V gene TRBV30; perhaps TRBD2 as D (6 bases). The CDR3 covers 15 residues. Between the trimmed V and J ends, which lost 0 bases and 9 bases, there was a span of 18 bases. CDR1 and CDR2 from the germline V gene are GTSNPN and SVGIG (reference sequence). The CDR3 spells CAWSVREWGRGIQYF. CDR3 nucleotides: TGTGCCTGGAGTGTACGGGAGTGGGGGAGAGGCATTCAGTACTTC.

The chain has TRBV29-1 and TRBJ2-3, with D perhaps matching TRBD2 (6 bases). Germline V gene sequence: CDR1 SQVTM, CDR2 ANQGSEA. This CDR3 is built from 16 residues. V was shortened by 7 bases and J by 4 bases, with 24 bases between the two germline ends. In DNA form, the CDR3 reads TGCAGCGCCCGGAGGGCTAGCACTCAAATTGCAGATACGCAGTATTTT. It encodes CSARRASTQIADTQYF.

V gene TRBV2 combines with J gene TRBJ1-2; D gene uncertain. Germline values: CDR1 SNHLY, CDR2 FYNNEI. The CDR3 length is 12 residues. V lost 2 bases, J lost 9 bases, and 10 bases lay in between. CDR3 loop: CASSEWRESYTF. CDR3 in DNA: TGTGCCAGCAGTGAATGGAGGGAAAGCTACACCTTC. The whole variable domain, remainder taken from reference TRBV2 and TRBJ1-2, is EPEVTQTPSHQVTQMGQEVILRCVPISNHLYFYWYRQILGQKVEFLVSFYNNEISEKSEIFDDQFSVERPDGSNFTLKIRSTKLEDSAMYFCASSEWRESYTFGSGTRLTVV.

The rearrangement joins TRBV9 to TRBJ2-1, with unresolved D. Germline assignment: CDR1 SGDLS and CDR2 YYNGEE. The V end lost 4 bases, the J end lost 8 bases, and 16 bases lay between the germline ends. The CDR3 is made up of 14 amino acids. The CDR3 here is CASSYVQRGDEQFF. In nucleotides, the CDR3 is TGTGCCAGCAGCTACGTCCAGCGCGGAGATGAGCAGTTCTTC.

V and J are TRBV5-1 and TRBJ1-1; 12 bases agree with TRBD1. Germline V lookup: CDR1 SGHRS, CDR2 YFSETQ. The CDR3 length is 16 residues. The V and J ends lost 2 bases and 3 bases, in that order; junction bases with no gene match: 5. CDR3 sequence: CASSLGTGGLYTEAFF. The DNA of the CDR3 is TGCGCCAGCAGCTTAGGGACAGGGGGCTTGTACACTGAAGCTTTCTTT. The full variable domain, its missing parts supplied by reference TRBV5-1 and TRBJ1-1, is KAGVTQTPRYLIKTRGQQVTLSCSPISGHRSVSWYQQTPGQGLQFLFEYFSETQRNKGNFPGRFSGRQFSNSRSEMNVSTLELGDSALYLCASSLGTGGLYTEAFFGQGTRLTVV.

The rearrangement uses TRBV5-4 and TRBJ2-7; 10 nucleotides agree with TRBD1. The CDR3 extends over 15 amino acids. Trimming removed 3 bases from V and 2 bases from J; junction bases left unmatched: 5. Germline V gene sequence: CDR1 SGHNT, CDR2 YYREEE (reference sequence). As DNA, the CDR3 is TGTGCCAGCAGCTCAGGACAGGGGGAGGCCTACGAGCAGTACTTC. Translated, it gives CASSSGQGEAYEQYF. The variable domain in full, completed from reference TRBV5-4 and TRBJ2-7, reads ETGVTQSPTHLIKTRGQQVTLRCSSQSGHNTVSWYQQALGQGPQFIFQYYREEENGRGNFPPRFSGLQFPNYSSELNVNALELDDSALYLCASSSGQGEAYEQYFGPGTRLTVT.

This chain joins TRBV11-2 and TRBJ2-3, with 11 bases that match TRBD2. V lost 3 bases to trimming and J lost 1 base; unmatched junction nucleotides: 9. The CDR3 has 18 residues. Germline V gene sequence: CDR1 SGHAT, CDR2 FQNNGV. In nucleotides, the CDR3 is TGTGCCAGCAGCTTGGGGGCTAGCGGGAGGATGGGCACAGATACGCAGTATTTT. Translation gives CASSLGASGRMGTDTQYF. The entire variable domain, with the rest obtained from reference TRBV11-2 and TRBJ2-3, is as follows: EAGVAQSPRYKIIEKRQSVAFWCNPISGHATLYWYQQILGQGPKLLIQFQNNGVVDDSQLPKDRFSAERLKGVDSTLKIQPAKLEDSAVYLCASSLGASGRMGTDTQYFGPGTRLTVL.

This clone was detected only once. The chain couples TRBV5-1 to TRBJ2-6; D gene unclear. The CDR3 contains 15 residues. Germline-derived CDR1 and CDR2 are SGHRS and YFSETQ. The V and J ends lost 0 bases and 0 bases respectively, with 4 bases between them. CDR3 bases: TGCGCCAGCAGCTTGGACGGCTCTGGGGCCAACGTCCTGACTTTC. Translation gives CASSLDGSGANVLTF.

The chain is built from TRBV7-3 and TRBJ2-5, with 11 bases identical to TRBD2. From germline, CDR1 is SGHTA and CDR2 FQGTGA. The CDR3 is made up of 15 amino acids. Trimming took 4 bases from V and 5 from J; bases not matched to a gene: 6. Here the CDR3 reads CASSSTTSGVETQYF. The CDR3 DNA is TGTGCCAGCAGCTCCACGACTAGCGGGGTGGAGACCCAGTACTTC.

The J gene is TRBJ1-1, the V gene TRBV27; no firm D call. The CDR3 contains 16 residues. Trimming pared 2 bases from V and 7 bases from J, leaving 20 bases between. Per germline, CDR1 MNHEY and CDR2 SMNVEV (reference sequence). In DNA form, the CDR3 reads TGTGCCAGCAGTTTACTCACCGACACGGGGAAACGTGAAGCTTTCTTT. As protein: CASSLLTDTGKREAFF.

The V gene is TRBV5-1, the J gene TRBJ2-1; 11 bases fit TRBD2. Trimming cost V 4 bases and J 3 bases; bases outside gene matches: 9. The germline V gene has CDR1 SGHRS and CDR2 YFSETQ. This CDR3 has 17 amino acids. The CDR3 reads CASSPLLGTSGYNEQFF. The CDR3 region has the DNA TGCGCCAGCAGCCCCCTACTCGGGACTAGCGGCTACAATGAGCAGTTCTTC.

The rearrangement uses TRBV18 and TRBJ2-2, with unresolved D. Germline assignment: CDR1 KGHSH and CDR2 LQKENI. V lost 0 bases, J lost 4 bases, and 12 bases lay in between. The CDR3 length is 16 residues. CDR3 sequence: CASSPPSNYFTGELFF. CDR3 DNA sequence: TGTGCCAGCTCACCACCGTCGAACTATTTCACCGGGGAGCTGTTTTTT.

This clone was observed a handful of times. The chain is built from TRBV19 and TRBJ1-5; D not resolved. Germline V gene data show CDR1 as LNHDA and CDR2 as SQIVND (reference sequence). V was shortened by 8 bases and J by 9 bases, with 14 bases between the two germline ends. This CDR3 comprises 12 residues. Here the CDR3 reads CASRYSGGPQHF. CDR3 DNA sequence: TGTGCCAGTCGCTACTCCGGAGGGCCCCAGCATTTT.

The rearrangement joins TRBV6-5 to TRBJ2-5; 7 bases match TRBD1. From germline, CDR1 is MNHEY and CDR2 SVGAGI. V dropped 4 bases and J dropped 4; count of bases not matched to a gene: 6. The CDR3 is made up of 14 amino acids. CDR3 sequence: CASSLQGGPETQYF. CDR3 nucleotide sequence: TGTGCCAGCAGTTTGCAAGGGGGCCCAGAGACCCAGTACTTC.

The rearrangement joins TRBV7-6 to TRBJ2-7; possibly TRBD1 for D (6 bases). V lost 6 bases and J 3 bases, leaving 18 bases between the germline ends. Germline assignment: CDR1 SGHVS and CDR2 FNYEAQ. This CDR3 spans 15 amino acids. Written as DNA, the CDR3 is TGTGCCAGCAGTCAAAGTCGACAGGCCTACTACGAGCAGTACTTC. Encoded protein: CASSQSRQAYYEQYF.

The V call is TRBV5-1, the J call TRBJ1-1; D uncertain. Germline assignment: CDR1 SGHRS and CDR2 YFSETQ. This CDR3 contains 14 residues. The V end lost 2 bases, the J end lost 1 base, and 9 bases lay between the germline ends. The CDR3 sequence is CASSFDTQNTEAFF. The CDR3 DNA follows: TGCGCCAGCAGCTTCGACACCCAGAACACTGAAGCTTTCTTT.

This sequence joins TRBV7-2 and TRBJ1-2; possibly TRBD1 for D (6 bases). V lost 3 bases, J lost 10 bases, and 15 bases lay in between. Germline CDR1 is SGHTA and CDR2 is FQGNSA. This CDR3 contains 13 residues. The CDR3 region is CASSLGRDTHYTF. DNA of the CDR3: TGTGCCAGCAGCTTGGGTAGGGACACCCACTACACCTTC.

In this sample, this clone turned up once. This chain links TRBV5-4 with TRBJ2-2, with D tentatively TRBD2 (6 bases). The CDR3 is 16 amino acids. The V end was cut by 2 bases, the J end by 8 bases, with 19 bases between. The germline CDR1 and CDR2 sequences are SGHNT and YYREEE (reference sequence). For the CDR3, the DNA is TGTGCCAGCAGCTTCGGAGCTGGAGGGGCACAGGGGGAGCTGTTTTTT. It yields the protein CASSFGAGGAQGELFF.

The V and J genes are TRBV7-6 and TRBJ1-5; 8 bases align to TRBD1. Trimming took 0 bases from V and 1 from J; bases not matched to a gene: 11. There are 19 residues in the CDR3. Looked up from germline, CDR1 is SGHVS and CDR2 is FNYEAQ. This chain's CDR3 is CASSLAGRGAGGSNQPQHF. Here the CDR3 DNA reads TGTGCCAGCAGCTTAGCTGGGCGCGGGGCAGGGGGCAGCAATCAGCCCCAGCATTTT.

The CDR3: CASSPPRLRGADNEQFF. As DNA, the CDR3 is TGTGCCAGCAGCCCCCCCAGGTTGCGGGGGGCGGACAATGAGCAGTTCTTC. V gene TRBV5-4 combines with J gene TRBJ2-1; TRBD2 matches 8 bases. V gave up 4 bases and J gave up 5 bases; unmatched junction bases: 14. Germline values: CDR1 SGHNT, CDR2 YYREEE (reference sequence). CDR3 size: 17 residues.